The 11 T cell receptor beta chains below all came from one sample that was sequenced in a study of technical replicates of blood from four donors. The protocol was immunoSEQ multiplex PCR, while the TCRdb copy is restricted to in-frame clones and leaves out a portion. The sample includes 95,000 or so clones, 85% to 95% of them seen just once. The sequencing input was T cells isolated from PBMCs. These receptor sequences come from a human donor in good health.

The CDR3 spells CASSLSRESSEQFF. CDR3 bases: TGTGCCAGCAGCTTAAGTCGTGAGAGCTCTGAGCAGTTCTTC. This chain connects TRBV7-3 to TRBJ2-1; D is unclear. CDR3 length: 14 residues. In germline, CDR1 is SGHTA, CDR2 FQGTGA. V shed 1 base and J shed 9 bases, with 13 bases lying between them.

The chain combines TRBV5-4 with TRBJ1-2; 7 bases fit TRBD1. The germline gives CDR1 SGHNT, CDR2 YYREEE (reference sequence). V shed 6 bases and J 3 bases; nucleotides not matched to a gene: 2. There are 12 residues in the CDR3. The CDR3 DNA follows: TGTGCCAGCACCGGACAGGACTATGGCTACACCTTC. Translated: CASTGQDYGYTF.

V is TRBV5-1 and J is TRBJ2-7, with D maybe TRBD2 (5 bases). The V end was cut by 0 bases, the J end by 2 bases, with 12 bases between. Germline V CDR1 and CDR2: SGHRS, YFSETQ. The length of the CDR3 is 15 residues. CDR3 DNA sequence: TGCGCCAGCAGCTTGGATTCAGCGGCGGCCTACGAGCAGTACTTC. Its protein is CASSLDSAAAYEQYF. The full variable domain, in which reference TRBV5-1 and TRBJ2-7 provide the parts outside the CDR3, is KAGVTQTPRYLIKTRGQQVTLSCSPISGHRSVSWYQQTPGQGLQFLFEYFSETQRNKGNFPGRFSGRQFSNSRSEMNVSTLELGDSALYLCASSLDSAAAYEQYFGPGTRLTVT.

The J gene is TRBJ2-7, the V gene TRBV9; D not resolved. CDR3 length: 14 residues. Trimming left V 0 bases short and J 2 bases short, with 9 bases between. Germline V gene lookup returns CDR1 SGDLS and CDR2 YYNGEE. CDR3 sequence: CASSVGGTAYEQYF. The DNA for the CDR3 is TGTGCCAGCAGCGTAGGAGGCACGGCCTACGAGCAGTACTTC.

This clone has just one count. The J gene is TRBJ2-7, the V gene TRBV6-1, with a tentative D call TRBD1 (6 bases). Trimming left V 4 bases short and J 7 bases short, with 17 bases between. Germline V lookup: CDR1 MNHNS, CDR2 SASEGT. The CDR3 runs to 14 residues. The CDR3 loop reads CASSGDRIFWEQYF. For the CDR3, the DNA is TGTGCCAGCAGTGGAGACAGGATTTTTTGGGAGCAGTACTTC.

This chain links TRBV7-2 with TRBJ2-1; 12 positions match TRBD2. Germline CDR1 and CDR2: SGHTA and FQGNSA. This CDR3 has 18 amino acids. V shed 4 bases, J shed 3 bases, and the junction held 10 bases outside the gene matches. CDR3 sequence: CASSYPSGRAVHYNEQFF. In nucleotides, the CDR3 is TGTGCCAGCAGCTATCCTAGCGGGAGGGCCGTGCACTACAATGAGCAGTTCTTC.

In DNA form, the CDR3 reads TGTGCCAGCAGCTTGGCCAGGGGGCGCGGCTATGGCTACACCTTC. It specifies CASSLARGRGYGYTF. The V gene is TRBV5-6, the J gene TRBJ1-2, with 8 bases that match TRBD1. Trimming cost V 0 bases and J 4 bases; bases outside gene matches: 5. This CDR3 has 15 amino acids. Germline V CDR1 and CDR2: SGHDT, YYEEEE.

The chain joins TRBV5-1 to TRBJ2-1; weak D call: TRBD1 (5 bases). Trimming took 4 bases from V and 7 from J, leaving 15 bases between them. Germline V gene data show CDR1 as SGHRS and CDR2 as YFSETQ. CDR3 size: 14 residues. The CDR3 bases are TGCGCCAGCAGCCCGACCAAATCAGGGAATGAGCAGTTCTTC. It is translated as CASSPTKSGNEQFF.

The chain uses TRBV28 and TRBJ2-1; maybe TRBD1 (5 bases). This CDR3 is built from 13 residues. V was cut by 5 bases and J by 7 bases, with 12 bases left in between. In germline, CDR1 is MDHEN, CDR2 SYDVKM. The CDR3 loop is CASSQAGWNEQFF. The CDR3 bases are TGTGCCAGCAGTCAGGCAGGGTGGAATGAGCAGTTCTTC.

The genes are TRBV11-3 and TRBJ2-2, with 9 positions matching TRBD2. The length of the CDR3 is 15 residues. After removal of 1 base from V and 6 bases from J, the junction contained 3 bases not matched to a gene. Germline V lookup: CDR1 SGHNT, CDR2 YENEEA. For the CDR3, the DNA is TGTGCCAGCAGCTTAGGCGGGAGGGCCGCCGGGGAGCTGTTTTTT. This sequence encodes CASSLGGRAAGELFF.

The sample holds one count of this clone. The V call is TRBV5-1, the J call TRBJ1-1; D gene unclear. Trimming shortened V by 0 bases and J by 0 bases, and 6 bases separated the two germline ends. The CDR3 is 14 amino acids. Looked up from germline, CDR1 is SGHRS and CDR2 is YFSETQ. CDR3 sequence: CASSLDQVNTEAFF. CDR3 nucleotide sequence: TGCGCCAGCAGCTTGGACCAGGTGAACACTGAAGCTTTCTTT. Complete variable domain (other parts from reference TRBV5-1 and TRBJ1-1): KAGVTQTPRYLIKTRGQQVTLSCSPISGHRSVSWYQQTPGQGLQFLFEYFSETQRNKGNFPGRFSGRQFSNSRSEMNVSTLELGDSALYLCASSLDQVNTEAFFGQGTRLTVV.